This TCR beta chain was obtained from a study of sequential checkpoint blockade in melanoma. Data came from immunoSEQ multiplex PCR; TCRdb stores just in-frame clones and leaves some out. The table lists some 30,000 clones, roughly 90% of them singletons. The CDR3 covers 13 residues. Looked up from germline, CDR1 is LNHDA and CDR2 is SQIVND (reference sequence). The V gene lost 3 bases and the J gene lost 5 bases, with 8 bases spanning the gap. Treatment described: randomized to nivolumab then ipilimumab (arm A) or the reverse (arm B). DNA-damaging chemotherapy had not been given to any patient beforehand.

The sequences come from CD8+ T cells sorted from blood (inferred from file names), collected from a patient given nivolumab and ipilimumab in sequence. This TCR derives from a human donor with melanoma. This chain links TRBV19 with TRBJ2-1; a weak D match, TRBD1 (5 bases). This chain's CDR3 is CASSMAGHNEQFF. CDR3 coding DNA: TGTGCCAGTAGTATGGCAGGGCACAATGAGCAGTTCTTC.